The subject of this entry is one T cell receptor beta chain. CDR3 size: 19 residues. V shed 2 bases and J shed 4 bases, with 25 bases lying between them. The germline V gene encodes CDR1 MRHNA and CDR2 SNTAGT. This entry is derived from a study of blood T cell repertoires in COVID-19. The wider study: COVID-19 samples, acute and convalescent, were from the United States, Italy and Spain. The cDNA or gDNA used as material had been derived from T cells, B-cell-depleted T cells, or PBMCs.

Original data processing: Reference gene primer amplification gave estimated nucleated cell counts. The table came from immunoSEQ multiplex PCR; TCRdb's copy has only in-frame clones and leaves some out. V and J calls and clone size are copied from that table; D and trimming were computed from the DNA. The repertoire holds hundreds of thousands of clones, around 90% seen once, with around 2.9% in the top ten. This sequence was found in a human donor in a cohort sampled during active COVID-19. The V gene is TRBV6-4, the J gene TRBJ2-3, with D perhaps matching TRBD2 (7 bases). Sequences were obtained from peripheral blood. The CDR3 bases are TGTGCCAGCAGTGACGAAGCGGGACACTCTTTGCCGGACGCAGATACGCAGTATTTT. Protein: CASSDEAGHSLPDADTQYF.